This T cell receptor (beta chain) was obtained from a study of T cells after yellow fever vaccination. Germline-derived CDR1 and CDR2 are KGHDR and SFDVKD. V was pared by 4 bases and J by 3 bases, with 5 bases of the junction left unmatched. CDR3 length: 15 amino acids. There are many counts of this clonotype. A process of 5'RACE template switching, which added a universal primer site and UMIs, was used to make TCR cDNA. TCRdb independently ran MiXCR on the 5' RACE reads; one entry per CDR3 protein. The sample consists of around 140,000 distinct CDR3 sequences, about 8% of them appearing once. Sequencing was performed on CD4+ T cells sorted from PBMCs, taken 5 days after the yellow fever booster vaccination. The clonotype originates from a man aged 25-40 years who received the YFV17D yellow fever vaccine. The rearrangement joins TRBV24-1 to TRBJ2-3; 8 bases are shared with TRBD1. The CDR3 sequence is CATSDRTGLTDTQYF. The CDR3, as DNA: TGTGCCACCAGTGACCGGACAGGGCTTACAGATACGCAGTATTTT.